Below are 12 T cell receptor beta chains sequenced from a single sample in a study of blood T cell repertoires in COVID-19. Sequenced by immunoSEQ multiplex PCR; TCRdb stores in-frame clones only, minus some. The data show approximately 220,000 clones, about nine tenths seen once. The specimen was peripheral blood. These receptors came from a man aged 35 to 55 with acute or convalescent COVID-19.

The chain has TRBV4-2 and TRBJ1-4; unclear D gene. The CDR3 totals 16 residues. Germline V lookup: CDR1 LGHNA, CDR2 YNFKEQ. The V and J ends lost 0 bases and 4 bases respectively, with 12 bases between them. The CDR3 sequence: CASSQDGGGNNEKLFF. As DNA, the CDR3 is TGTGCCAGCAGCCAAGACGGAGGAGGGAATAATGAAAAACTGTTTTTT.

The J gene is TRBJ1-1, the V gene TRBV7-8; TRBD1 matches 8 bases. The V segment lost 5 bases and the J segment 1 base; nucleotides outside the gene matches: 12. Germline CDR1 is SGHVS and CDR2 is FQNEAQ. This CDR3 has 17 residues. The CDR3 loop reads CASSLRQGLSGNTEAFF. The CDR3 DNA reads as TGTGCCAGCAGCCTTCGACAGGGGCTATCGGGGAACACTGAAGCTTTCTTT. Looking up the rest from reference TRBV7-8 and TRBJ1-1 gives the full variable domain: GAGVSQSPRYKVAKRGQDVALRCDPISGHVSLFWYQQALGQGPEFLTYFQNEAQLDKSGLPSDRFFAERPEGSVSTLKIQRTQQEDSAVYLCASSLRQGLSGNTEAFFGQGTRLTVV.

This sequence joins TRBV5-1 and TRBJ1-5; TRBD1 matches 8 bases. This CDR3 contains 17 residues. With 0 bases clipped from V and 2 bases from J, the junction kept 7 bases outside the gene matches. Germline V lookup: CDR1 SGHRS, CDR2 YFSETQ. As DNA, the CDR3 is TGCGCCAGCAGCTTGGGGCCCGGACAGGGAGGCAATCAGCCCCAGCATTTT. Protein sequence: CASSLGPGQGGNQPQHF.

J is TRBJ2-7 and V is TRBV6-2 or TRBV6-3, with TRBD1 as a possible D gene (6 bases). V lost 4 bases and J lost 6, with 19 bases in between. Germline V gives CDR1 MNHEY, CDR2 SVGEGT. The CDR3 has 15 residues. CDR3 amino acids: CASSLQGGLSLEQYF. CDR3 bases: TGTGCCAGCAGTTTACAGGGTGGTCTTTCCCTCGAGCAGTACTTC.

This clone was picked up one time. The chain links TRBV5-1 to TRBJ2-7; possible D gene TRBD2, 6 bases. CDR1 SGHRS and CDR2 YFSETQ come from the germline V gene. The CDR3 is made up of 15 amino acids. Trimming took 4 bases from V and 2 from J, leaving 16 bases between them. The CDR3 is CASSPVGGTAYEQYF. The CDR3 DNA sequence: TGCGCCAGCAGCCCGGTGGGCGGGACCGCCTACGAGCAGTACTTC.

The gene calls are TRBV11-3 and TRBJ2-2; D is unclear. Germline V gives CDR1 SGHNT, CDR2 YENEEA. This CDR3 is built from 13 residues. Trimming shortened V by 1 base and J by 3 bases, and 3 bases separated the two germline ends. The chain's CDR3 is CASSLAYTGELFF. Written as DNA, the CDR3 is TGTGCCAGCAGCTTAGCCTACACCGGGGAGCTGTTTTTT.

The CDR3 protein is CASSNDRYSNQPQHF. Here the CDR3 DNA reads TGTGCCAGCAGTAATGACAGATATAGCAATCAGCCCCAGCATTTT. The chain is built from TRBV5-5 and TRBJ1-5; D is perhaps TRBD1 (5 bases). From germline, CDR1 is SGHKS and CDR2 YYEKEE (reference sequence). V lost 5 bases and J lost 0, with 12 bases in between. The CDR3 has 15 amino acids.

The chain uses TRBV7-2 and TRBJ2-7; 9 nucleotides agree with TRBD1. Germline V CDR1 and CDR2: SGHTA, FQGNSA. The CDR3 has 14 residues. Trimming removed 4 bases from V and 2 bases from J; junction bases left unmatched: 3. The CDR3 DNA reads TGTGCCAGCAGCTACAACAGGGGGCCCTACGAGCAGTACTTC. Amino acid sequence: CASSYNRGPYEQYF.

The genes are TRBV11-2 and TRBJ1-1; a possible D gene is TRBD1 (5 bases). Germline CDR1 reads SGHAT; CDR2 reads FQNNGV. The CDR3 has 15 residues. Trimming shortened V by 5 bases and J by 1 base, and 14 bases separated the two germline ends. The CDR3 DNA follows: TGTGCCAGCAGCATACGACGGACACCGAACACTGAAGCTTTCTTT. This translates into CASSIRRTPNTEAFF.

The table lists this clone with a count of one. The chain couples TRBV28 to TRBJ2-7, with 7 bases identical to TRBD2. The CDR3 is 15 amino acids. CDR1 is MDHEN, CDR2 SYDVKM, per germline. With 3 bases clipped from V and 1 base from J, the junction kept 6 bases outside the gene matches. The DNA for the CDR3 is TGTGCCAGCAGTTTGGGGCCCGGGGGGTCCTACGAGCAGTACTTC. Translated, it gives CASSLGPGGSYEQYF.

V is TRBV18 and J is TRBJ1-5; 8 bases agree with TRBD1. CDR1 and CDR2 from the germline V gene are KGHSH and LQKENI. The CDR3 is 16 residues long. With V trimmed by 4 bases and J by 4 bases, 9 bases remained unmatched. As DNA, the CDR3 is TGTGCCAGCTCACGTGCAGGGGGCGACCGGAATCAGCCCCAGCATTTT. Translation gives CASSRAGGDRNQPQHF.

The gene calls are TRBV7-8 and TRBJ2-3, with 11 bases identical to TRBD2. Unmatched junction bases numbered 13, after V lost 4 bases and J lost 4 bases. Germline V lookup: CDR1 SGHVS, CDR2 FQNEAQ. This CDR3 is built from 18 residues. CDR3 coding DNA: TGTGCCAGCAGCTCCTCCTTAACTAGCGGGGGACGTCCAGATACGCAGTATTTT. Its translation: CASSSSLTSGGRPDTQYF.